This passage covers 19 T cell receptor beta chains from one sample sequenced in a study of cytomegalovirus exposure and HLA in healthy donors (dated by TCRdb to between 2016 and 2019). Library method: the immunoSEQ multiplex PCR assay. A mixture of 60 forward primers for TCR Vbeta segments and 13 reverse primers for TCR Jbeta segments was used in the multiplex PCR. The immuneACCESS repertoire file appears here via TCRdb, limited to in-frame rearrangements. These files lack a portion of the clones; in checked studies, under half of the deficit traces to unresolved V genes, and the cause of the others is not known. The sample table records around 150,000 clones; 70% to 80% of these occur just once. The ten largest clones take up around 6.6% of the sample. Sequencing used PBMCs. Receptor source: a man in his fifties or sixties in good health and CMV-seropositive.

This clone was detected only a few times. This CDR3 reads CASSPRRTVTYEQYF. DNA of the CDR3: TGTGCCAGCAGCCCGCGCAGGACAGTGACCTACGAGCAGTACTTC. The V and J genes are TRBV11-2 and TRBJ2-7, with a weak D call TRBD1 (6 bases). Germline loops: CDR1 SGHAT, CDR2 FQNNGV. CDR3 length: 15 amino acids. The V end was cut by 5 bases, the J end by 2 bases, with 16 bases between.

The chain carries TRBV29-1 and TRBJ2-7; 10 bases agree with TRBD1. Trimming cost V 3 bases and J 4 bases; bases outside gene matches: 9. The CDR3 runs 15 residues. CDR1 and CDR2 from the germline V gene are SQVTM and ANQGSEA. DNA of the CDR3: TGCAGCGTTGAGACCGGGACAGGGGTTTATTACGAGCAGTACTTC. Its protein product is CSVETGTGVYYEQYF.

The chain recombines TRBV28 with TRBJ1-4, with 7 nucleotides matching TRBD1. CDR1 is MDHEN, CDR2 SYDVKM, per germline. CDR3 length: 16 amino acids. Losses at the gene ends were 6 bases for V and 8 bases for J; bases not matched to a gene: 15. The CDR3 sequence: CASRNRGGHLWEKLFF. CDR3 sequence (DNA): TGTGCCAGCAGGAACAGGGGCGGACATCTTTGGGAAAAACTGTTTTTT.

This clone was seen once. The chain carries TRBV6-6 and TRBJ2-7; D might be TRBD1 (8 bases). The CDR3 totals 14 residues. V was trimmed by 2 bases and J by 6 bases, leaving 14 bases between them. Looked up from germline, CDR1 is MNHNY and CDR2 is SVGAGI (reference sequence). CDR3 residues: CASSYDRGGREQYF. The CDR3 DNA reads as TGTGCCAGCAGTTACGACAGGGGAGGGCGCGAGCAGTACTTC.

This clone is a singleton in its sample. This chain connects TRBV7-8 to TRBJ1-1; 7 nucleotides align to TRBD1. The germline gives CDR1 SGHVS, CDR2 FQNEAQ. The CDR3 contains 12 residues. Germline trimming cut 5 bases from V and 5 bases from J; bases unmatched to any gene: 2. In DNA, the CDR3 is TGTGCCAGCAGCCGGGACAGTACTGAAGCTTTCTTT. Translating it yields CASSRDSTEAFF.

The chain combines TRBV29-1 with TRBJ2-7; D uncertain. V lost 0 bases and J lost 3, with 30 bases in between. Germline V gene data show CDR1 as SQVTM and CDR2 as ANQGSEA. CDR3 length: 20 residues. Here the CDR3 reads CSVEDPTEWFNSPTFYEQYF. Here the CDR3 DNA reads TGCAGCGTTGAAGATCCTACTGAGTGGTTTAACAGCCCGACCTTCTACGAGCAGTACTTC.

The chain recombines TRBV5-1 with TRBJ2-3, with TRBD2 matching 8 bases. Germline values: CDR1 SGHRS, CDR2 YFSETQ. Unmatched junction bases numbered 6, after V lost 0 bases and J lost 6 bases. This CDR3 contains 15 residues. The CDR3, as DNA: TGCGCCAGCAGCTTGGTTAGCGGGATTCGGGATACGCAGTATTTT. Its translation: CASSLVSGIRDTQYF.

The chain recombines TRBV25-1 with TRBJ2-7, with D tentatively TRBD1 (5 bases). The CDR3 loop spans 13 amino acids. The germline CDR1 and CDR2 sequences are MGHDK and SYGVNS. Trimming pared 4 bases from V and 3 bases from J, leaving 10 bases between. The DNA of the CDR3 is TGTGCCAGCAGTGTGGACATAAGCTACGAGCAGTACTTC. Protein: CASSVDISYEQYF.

Only a few counts were recorded for this clone. The genes are TRBV5-6 and TRBJ2-7; 12 bases are a match to TRBD2. The V and J ends lost 5 bases and 6 bases, in that order; junction bases with no gene match: 6. Germline V gene data show CDR1 as SGHDT and CDR2 as YYEEEE. The CDR3 spans 14 residues. This CDR3 is CASSLGLAGSEQYF. CDR3 DNA sequence: TGTGCCAGCAGTCTCGGACTAGCGGGAAGCGAGCAGTACTTC.

Here the CDR3 DNA reads TGTGCCAGCGGGGACAGACCCAACGAGCAGTACTTC. The encoded protein is CASGDRPNEQYF. This sequence joins TRBV2 and TRBJ2-5, with 7 bases that match TRBD1. The J call is uncertain, as TRBJ2-7 better fits the DNA end. Germline-derived CDR1 and CDR2 are SNHLY and FYNNEI. The CDR3 contains 12 residues.

V is TRBV5-4 and J is TRBJ2-3; D is unresolved. The CDR3 is 13 amino acids. The V end was cut by 0 bases, the J end by 4 bases, with 6 bases between. The germline gives CDR1 SGHNT, CDR2 YYREEE (reference sequence). CDR3 residues: CASSLAIADTQYF. CDR3 nucleotide sequence: TGTGCCAGCAGCTTGGCCATTGCAGATACGCAGTATTTT.

The V gene is TRBV28, the J gene TRBJ1-5; 7 bases match TRBD1. The CDR3 totals 18 residues. In germline, CDR1 is MDHEN, CDR2 SYDVKM. V shed 3 bases and J 7 bases; nucleotides not matched to a gene: 18. The DNA of the CDR3 is TGTGCCAGCAGTTTTGTGACAGGGCCCCTGCTAGTTCGGCAGCCCCAGCATTTT. This encodes CASSFVTGPLLVRQPQHF.

This clone was seen a few times. J is TRBJ1-5 and V is TRBV18; 7 nucleotides match TRBD1. The V gene end was trimmed by 1 base and the J gene end by 7 bases; junction bases not matched to a gene: 7. The CDR3 sequence is 15 residues long. From germline, CDR1 is KGHSH and CDR2 LQKENI. CDR3 nucleotide sequence: TGTGCCAGCTCACCACGAGTAGGGGGCGGGCAGCCCCAGCATTTT. Translating it yields CASSPRVGGGQPQHF.

J is TRBJ1-1 and V is TRBV5-1; 9 positions match TRBD1. The J segment lost 0 bases and the V segment lost 4 bases, leaving 4 bases of the junction unmatched. Germline V lookup: CDR1 SGHRS, CDR2 YFSETQ. The CDR3 is 15 residues long. The CDR3 spells CASSRGTGMNTEAFF. The DNA for the CDR3 is TGCGCCAGCAGCCGCGGGACAGGGATGAACACTGAAGCTTTCTTT.

The CDR3 region is CASSRRSLSYEQYF. CDR3 nucleotide sequence: TGTGCCAGCAGTAGGAGGTCGCTCTCCTACGAGCAGTACTTC. V and J are TRBV28 and TRBJ2-7; a weak D match, TRBD2 (5 bases). Germline assignment: CDR1 MDHEN and CDR2 SYDVKM. This CDR3 has 14 amino acids. V dropped 5 bases and J dropped 0 bases, with 11 bases sitting between them.

The rearrangement links TRBV11-2 to TRBJ2-1; D is perhaps TRBD2 (5 bases). V lost 5 bases to trimming and J lost 7 bases, with 12 bases between them. The CDR3 loop spans 13 amino acids. Germline loops: CDR1 SGHAT, CDR2 FQNNGV. CDR3 coding DNA: TGTGCCAGCAGCATCGAACTAGGGAATGAGCAGTTCTTC. Translation: CASSIELGNEQFF.

J is TRBJ2-7 and V is TRBV29-1, with D possibly matching TRBD2 (5 bases). V dropped 4 bases and J dropped 4 bases, with 8 bases sitting between them. CDR3 length: 11 residues. Looked up from germline, CDR1 is SQVTM and CDR2 is ANQGSEA. The CDR3 region is CSVGPGYEQYF. For the CDR3, the DNA is TGCAGCGTTGGCCCGGGGTACGAGCAGTACTTC.

The chain carries TRBV6-7 and TRBJ2-1; 9 bases align to TRBD2. TRBV6-7 is an ORF for which the function is uncertain. The CDR3 is 16 residues long. V gave up 8 bases and J gave up 7 bases; unmatched junction bases: 15. CDR3 in DNA: TGTGCCAGCCAAGCTCCAGTAGCGGGAGTTAGGAATGAGCAGTTCTTC. Protein product: CASQAPVAGVRNEQFF.

The V and J genes are TRBV7-2 and TRBJ2-5; D is ambiguous. Trimming left V 5 bases short and J 5 bases short, with 12 bases between. Looked up from germline, CDR1 is SGHTA and CDR2 is FQGNSA. The CDR3 is 13 amino acids. The DNA for the CDR3 is TGTGCCAGCAGCGCAAGAGTTCGGGAGACCCAGTACTTC. Translated, it gives CASSARVRETQYF.